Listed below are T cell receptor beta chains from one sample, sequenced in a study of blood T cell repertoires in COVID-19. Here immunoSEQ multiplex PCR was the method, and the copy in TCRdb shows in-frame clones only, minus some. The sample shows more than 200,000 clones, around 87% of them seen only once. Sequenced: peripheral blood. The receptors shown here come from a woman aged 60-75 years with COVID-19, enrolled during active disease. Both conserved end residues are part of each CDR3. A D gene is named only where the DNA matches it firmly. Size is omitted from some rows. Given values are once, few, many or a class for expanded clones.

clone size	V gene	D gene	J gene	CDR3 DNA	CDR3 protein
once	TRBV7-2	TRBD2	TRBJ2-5	TGTGCCAGCAGCTACGGACTAGCGGGAGGGGGGGAGACCCAGTACTTC	CASSYGLAGGGETQYF
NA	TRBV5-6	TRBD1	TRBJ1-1	TGTGCCAGCAGCCCCTTAGGGGGCGTGAACACTGAAGCTTTCTTT	CASSPLGGVNTEAFF
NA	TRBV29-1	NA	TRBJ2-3	TGCAGCGTTGAAGTGCGGAACACAGATACGCAGTATTTT	CSVEVRNTDTQYF
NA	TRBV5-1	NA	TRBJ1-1	TGCGCCAGCCGAGTACGTGACAAGAACACTGAAGCTTTCTTT	CASRVRDKNTEAFF
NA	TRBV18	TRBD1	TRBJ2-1	TGTGCCAGCTCACCACCCCGGGACAGGGGGCTAGGTGAGCAGTTCTTC	CASSPPRDRGLGEQFF
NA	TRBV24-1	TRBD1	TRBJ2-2	TGTGCCACCAGCGGGGACAGATACACCGGGGAGCTGTTTTTT	CATSGDRYTGELFF
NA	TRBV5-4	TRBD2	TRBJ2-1	TGTGCCAGCACCTTCCCTAGCGGGAGGCCGGGCAATGAGCAGTTCTTC	CASTFPSGRPGNEQFF
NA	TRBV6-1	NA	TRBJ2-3	TGTGCCAGCAGTGATAGGTTCGGGAGCACGTTCGATACGCAGTATTTT	CASSDRFGSTFDTQYF
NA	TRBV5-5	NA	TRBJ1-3	TGTGCCAGCAGCTTGGTCGGAGGGACCCATAGCTCTGGAAACACCATATATTTT	CASSLVGGTHSSGNTIYF
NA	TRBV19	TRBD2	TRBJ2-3	TGTGCCAGTAGTCGGGGACTAGCGGGAGGCGGCACAGATACGCAGTATTTT	CASSRGLAGGGTDTQYF
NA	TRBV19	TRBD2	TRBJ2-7	TGTGCCAGTAGTTCGGGAGGGGCCGCCGAGCAGTACTTC	CASSSGGAAEQYF
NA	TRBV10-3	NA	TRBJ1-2	TGTGCCATCAGTGAGCAGGGATCGGGCTATGGCTACACCTTC	CAISEQGSGYGYTF
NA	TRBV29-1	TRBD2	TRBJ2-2	TGCAGCGTTGAAGGCGGGAGGGCCCCCGGGGAGCTGTTTTTT	CSVEGGRAPGELFF
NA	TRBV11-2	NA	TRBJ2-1	TGTGCCAGCAGCTCAAAGCCAGCGAGCTCCTACAATGAGCAGTTCTTC	CASSSKPASSYNEQFF
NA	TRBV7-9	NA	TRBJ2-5	TGTGCCAGCAGCCCTACCCGGGACCTCGGAGGGGAGACCCAGTACTTC	CASSPTRDLGGETQYF
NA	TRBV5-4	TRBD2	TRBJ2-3	TGTGCCAGCAGCTTGGGCGGGAGGACAGATACGCAGTATTTT	CASSLGGRTDTQYF
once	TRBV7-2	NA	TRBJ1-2	TGTGCCAGCAGCTTAGACCGGACAGTCTATGGCTACACCTTC	CASSLDRTVYGYTF
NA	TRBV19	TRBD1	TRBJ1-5	TGTGCCAGTAGACCTTTGGACAGGGACAATCAGCCCCAGCATTTT	CASRPLDRDNQPQHF
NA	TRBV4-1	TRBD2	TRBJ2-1	TGCGCCAGCAGCCAAGATGGATTGGCTAGCGGGAGGCCCGACCCCCAGTTCTTC	CASSQDGLASGRPDPQFF
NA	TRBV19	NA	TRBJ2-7	TGTGCCAGTAGTGCCAAACAGGGAACCGAGCAGTACTTC	CASSAKQGTEQYF
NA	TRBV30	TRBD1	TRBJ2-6	TGTGCCTGGAGTAAAACGACAGGGGTGACCTCTGGGGCCAACGTCCTGACTTTC	CAWSKTTGVTSGANVLTF
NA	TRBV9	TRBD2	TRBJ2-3	TGTGCCAGCAGCGTAGAAGCGGGAGTAGGGACAGATACGCAGTATTTT	CASSVEAGVGTDTQYF
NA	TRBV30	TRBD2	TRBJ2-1	TGTGCCTGGAAGTTAGCGGGAGGGAATGAGCAGTTCTTC	CAWKLAGGNEQFF
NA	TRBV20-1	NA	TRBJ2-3	TGCAGTGCTAGTCTCTCCCGGACAGATACGCAGTATTTT	CSASLSRTDTQYF
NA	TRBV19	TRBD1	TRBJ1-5	TGTGCCAGTAGTACAACCGGGACAGGGGGCAATCAGCCCCAGCATTTT	CASSTTGTGGNQPQHF
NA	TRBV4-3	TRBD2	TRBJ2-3	TGCGCCAGCAGCCAGGGACTAGCGGGGTTGGATACGCAGTATTTT	CASSQGLAGLDTQYF